One TCR beta chain is described in this entry. The target antigen is unknown. The junction differs from germline at one of its ends, possibly a read error. Other nucleotide sequences in the sample specify the same CDR3. The germline CDR1 and CDR2 sequences are SNHLY and FYNNEI. The CDR3 has 15 residues. Sequenced by immunoSEQ multiplex PCR; TCRdb stores in-frame clones only, minus some. Of about 12,000 clones detected, approximately 94% appear once; the ten largest clones hold roughly 1.4%. Blood CD4+ CD25-high CD127-low regulatory T cells supplied the genomic DNA template. The data are from a study of regulatory and conventional T cells in RAG deficiency. Study-level results: In Omenn syndrome, Treg and Tconv repertoires overlapped >85%.

These data were also reused for a study on regulatory T cells. From that study: Amplification used 52 TRBV primers and 13 TRBJ primers. Patient repertoires had restricted TRB V-J pairs and skewed V and J usage, most in Tregs.

Material for sequencing was CD127- CD25+ CD4+ Tregs sorted from blood. The V gene is TRBV2, the J gene TRBJ2-7, with 8 bases aligning to TRBD1. The TCR was taken from a human donor in good health. The CDR3 loop reads CASSYPGTGRYEQYF. CDR3 nucleotide sequence: TGTGCCAGCAGTTACCCCGGGACAGGTCGCTACGAACAGTACTTC.